The rows below give T cell receptor beta chains drawn from one sample of a study of blood T cell repertoires in COVID-19. Here immunoSEQ multiplex PCR was the method, and the copy in TCRdb shows in-frame clones only, minus some. The table records roughly 80,000 clones, 60% to 80% of them present only once. The specimen sequenced was peripheral blood. The receptor source for this set is a human donor in a cohort sampled during active COVID-19. The CDR3 runs from the conserved cysteine through the conserved F or W. D genes are given only for firm matches. Clone size is not always given. Where it is, it says once, few, many or a class for expanded clones.

clone size | J gene | D gene | V gene | CDR3 DNA | CDR3 protein
. | TRBJ2-5 | TRBD1 | TRBV11-2 | TGTGCCAGCAGCCGGGACAGGGGAGAGACCCAGTACTTC | CASSRDRGETQYF
. | TRBJ1-1 | . | TRBV9 | TGTGCCAGCAGCGCGGGGTCGAACACTGAAGCTTTCTTT | CASSAGSNTEAFF
. | TRBJ1-2 | TRBD1 | TRBV3-1/TRBV3-2 | TGTGCCAGCAGCCAAAATCGACAGGGAGGCTACACCTTC | CASSQNRQGGYTF
once | TRBJ2-5 | . | TRBV20-1 | TGCAGTGCTAGTTCCGGCTCCATAGCGGCCCAGTACTTC | CSASSGSIAAQYF
. | TRBJ1-3 | . | TRBV19 | TGTGCCAGTAGTATAATAAGACAGTCTGGAAACACCATATATTTT | CASSIIRQSGNTIYF
. | TRBJ1-4 | TRBD1 | TRBV4-3 | TGCGCCAGCAGCCTCTCGATGGACAGGGCCTGGGAAAAACTGTTTTTT | CASSLSMDRAWEKLFF
. | TRBJ1-6 | . | TRBV7-2 | TGTGCCAGCACTTCGCCCGGACAGAGGCTCCACTTT | CASTSPGQRLHF
. | TRBJ1-5 | TRBD1 | TRBV6-2/TRBV6-3 | TGTGCCAGCAGTCCGACCGGGACAGGGATCAATCAGCCCCAGCATTTT | CASSPTGTGINQPQHF
. | TRBJ2-3 | TRBD2 | TRBV7-9 | TGTGCCAGCAGCTTACGGGGGGGCGATACAGATACGCAGTATTTT | CASSLRGGDTDTQYF
few | TRBJ1-1 | . | TRBV5-4 | TGTGCCAGCAGCTTGTCGAACAGCTACCTCACTGAAGCTTTCTTT | CASSLSNSYLTEAFF
. | TRBJ1-5 | TRBD1 | TRBV19 | TGTGCCAGCCGGGACAGGTTTGATCAGCCCCAGCATTTT | CASRDRFDQPQHF
. | TRBJ2-5 | TRBD2 | TRBV5-1 | TGCGCCAGCACAAAACTAGCGGGGGGCCAAGAGACCCAGTACTTC | CASTKLAGGQETQYF
once | TRBJ2-7 | . | TRBV30 | TGTGCCTGGAACCGGGACACCTACGAGCAGTACTTC | CAWNRDTYEQYF